This TCR beta chain was sequenced for a study of Tregs in tolerant kidney transplant recipients. Notes on the study in general: For some patients, primers changed over time, blocking nucleotide-level comparison.

Using immunoSEQ multiplex PCR, the repertoire was profiled, and TCRdb retains in-frame clones only, with some absent. This specimen shows 25,000 to 35,000 clones; the ten leading clones hold less than 2%. Germline CDR1 is SGHNT and CDR2 is YYREEE (reference sequence). This CDR3 spans 16 amino acids. V lost 0 bases and J lost 2; bases outside the gene matches: 8. Details on this clone: Its antigen is undetermined. The CDR3 extends 3 residues past the end of the read, so its final part is completed from the germline J gene.

Related graft donors supplied nonmyeloablative bone marrow transplants, and mixed chimerism was transient. Unstimulated Tregs (CD4+CD25+CD127-) and CD4+CD25- non-Tregs were sorted from PBMCs. The receptor was isolated from a human patient who received a combined kidney and bone marrow transplant. Some T cells may be graft donor cells. This material consisted of CD4+ T cells from blood (PBMCs), taken 24 months after the transplant. The genes are TRBV5-4 and TRBJ2-7, with 7 bases fitting TRBD1. Incomplete CDR3 DNA: TGTGCCAGCAGCTTGGCCGGGTCTCAGGGGGCCTACGAG. Amino acids: CASSLAGSQGAYE. The complete CDR3 sequence is CASSLAGSQGAYEQYF.